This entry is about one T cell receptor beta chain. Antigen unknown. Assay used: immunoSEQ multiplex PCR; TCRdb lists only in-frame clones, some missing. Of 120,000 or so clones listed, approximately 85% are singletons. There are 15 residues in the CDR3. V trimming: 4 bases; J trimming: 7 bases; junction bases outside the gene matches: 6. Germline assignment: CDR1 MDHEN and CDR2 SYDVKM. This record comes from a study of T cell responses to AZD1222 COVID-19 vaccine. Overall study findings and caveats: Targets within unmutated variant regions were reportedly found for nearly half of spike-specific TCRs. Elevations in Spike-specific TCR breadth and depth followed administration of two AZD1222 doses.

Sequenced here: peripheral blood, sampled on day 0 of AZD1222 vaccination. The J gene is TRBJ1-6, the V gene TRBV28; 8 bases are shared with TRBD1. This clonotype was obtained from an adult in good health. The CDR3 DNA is TGTGCCAGCAGTTCGCCGGGACAGGAAAATTCACCCCTCCACTTT. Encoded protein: CASSSPGQENSPLHF.